This T cell receptor (beta chain) was documented in a study of blood T cell repertoires in COVID-19. Study context: Nucleic acid was either cDNA or gDNA, and it came from T cells, B-cell-depleted T cells, or PBMCs.

Sequencing used immunoSEQ multiplex PCR; TCRdb keeps in-frame clones, though not all of them. The table includes some 180,000 clones, more than 70% detected once. There are 13 residues in the CDR3. Germline CDR1 is MDHEN and CDR2 is SYDVKM. Trimming at V came to 6 bases and at J to 7 bases, leaving 6 bases not matched to a gene. The TCR sequence derives from a woman over 75 with active or convalescent COVID-19. The sample was peripheral blood. J is TRBJ1-5 and V is TRBV28, with 7 bases aligning to TRBD1. CDR3 sequence: CASRTGYRQPQHF. Here the CDR3 DNA reads TGTGCCAGCAGGACAGGGTACCGCCAGCCCCAGCATTTT.